This T cell receptor beta chain was captured in a study of T cells in localized non-small cell lung cancer. Data came from immunoSEQ multiplex PCR; TCRdb stores just in-frame clones and leaves some out. This table has some 140,000 clones, around 92% appearing once. Germline V gene sequence: CDR1 SGHTA, CDR2 FQGTGA. The CDR3 is 14 amino acids. Between the trimmed V and J ends, which lost 5 bases and 1 base, there was a span of 9 bases. Overall study results and limits: Since sequencing was restricted to only one region of the tumor, intratumor heterogeneity remains a possibility. Uninvolved adjacent lung showed peak T cell clonality, exceeding tumor. A median 57 of the top 100 tumor clones appeared in adjacent lung.

For this clone: The antigen is unknown.

V and J are TRBV7-3 and TRBJ2-4; D call uncertain. The sequence was collected from an older female donor with stage I lung adenocarcinoma. This specimen was peripheral blood, taken before any cancer treatment. DNA for the CDR3: TGTGCCAGCAGCCTGGAGTTGGCCAAAAACATTCAGTACTTC. Translating it yields CASSLELAKNIQYF.